Shown below are 26 T cell receptor beta chains from a single sample sequenced in a study of T-cell memory formation after mild COVID-19. TCRdb reprocessed the 5' RACE reads via MiXCR and lists one record per CDR3 protein. Here the sample spans a few hundred thousand distinct CDR3 sequences, 15% to 20% being singletons. Input material: PBMCs or a T cell subset sorted from them (not recorded which). All receptors derive from a man between 18 and 29 years old who had mild COVID-19 (a few samples of this study predate the infection). Cell type and time point are not known.

In regard to this clonotype: A junction boundary mismatches the germline segment, possibly from a read error. V usage is TRBV19 and J usage is TRBJ2-2, with TRBD2 as a possible D gene (5 bases). The CDR3 covers 16 residues. Per germline, CDR1 LNHDA and CDR2 SQIVND (reference sequence). In DNA, the CDR3 is TGTGCCAGTACAGTACCTAACGGGGTAACCACCGGGGAGATGTTTTTT. This translates into CASTVPNGVTTGEMFF.

V gene TRBV7-2 combines with J gene TRBJ1-6; no firm D call. The CDR3 has 14 amino acids. Germline values: CDR1 SGHTA, CDR2 FQGNSA. Trimming shortened V by 1 base and J by 10 bases, and 11 bases separated the two germline ends. The CDR3 loop is CASSLEGYGSPLHF. The CDR3 region has the DNA TGTGCCAGCAGCTTAGAAGGATACGGATCACCCCTCCACTTT.

This clonotype was seen a handful of times. V usage is TRBV9 and J usage is TRBJ2-2; 9 bases match TRBD1. V shed 4 bases, J shed 4 bases, and the junction held 8 bases outside the gene matches. The CDR3 runs to 16 residues. Germline lookup yields CDR1 SGDLS and CDR2 YYNGEE. The CDR3 sequence is CASSPHRGPGTGELFF. CDR3 DNA: TGTGCCAGCAGCCCCCACAGGGGGCCGGGCACCGGGGAGCTGTTTTTT.

This clonotype was seen a few times. This chain uses TRBV29-1 with TRBJ2-2; the D is unclear. The CDR3 totals 12 residues. Trimming removed 4 bases from V and 8 bases from J, with 11 bases in between. Germline loops: CDR1 SQVTM, CDR2 ANQGSEA. The CDR3 loop reads CSVGGNWGELFF. The CDR3 DNA sequence: TGCAGCGTTGGTGGGAATTGGGGGGAGCTGTTTTTT.

This rearrangement joins TRBV9 to TRBJ2-3; D is perhaps TRBD1 or TRBD2 (5 bases each). The germline V and J ends were trimmed by 0 bases and 1 base, with 9 bases remaining between them. CDR3 length equals 15 residues. Germline V gene data show CDR1 as SGDLS and CDR2 as YYNGEE. The CDR3: CASSVGGERTDTQYF. CDR3 nucleotide sequence: TGTGCCAGCAGCGTAGGAGGGGAGCGCACAGATACGCAGTATTTT.

This clonotype was observed a handful of times. V gene TRBV6-2 or TRBV6-3 combines with J gene TRBJ1-5, with 9 bases fitting TRBD1. CDR3 size: 16 residues. Germline V gene data show CDR1 as MNHEY and CDR2 as SVGEGT. V gave up 6 bases and J gave up 5 bases; unmatched junction bases: 11. The CDR3 DNA sequence: TGTGCCAGCAGCGAGGCCGGGACAGGGAATTATCAGCCCCAGCATTTT. This encodes CASSEAGTGNYQPQHF.

This clonotype came up a few times. The chain uses TRBV7-9 and TRBJ2-7, with 7 bases lining up with TRBD1. The germline V gene has CDR1 SEHNR and CDR2 FQNEAQ (reference sequence). V shed 6 bases and J 6 bases; nucleotides not matched to a gene: 5. The CDR3 is 12 amino acids. CDR3 in amino acids: CASSFRQGEQYV. Written as DNA, the CDR3 is TGTGCCAGCAGTTTCCGACAGGGCGAGCAGTACGTC.

The chain joins TRBV5-1 to TRBJ2-7; 8 bases match TRBD1. Trimming cost V 0 bases and J 2 bases; bases outside gene matches: 4. Germline V gene lookup returns CDR1 SGHRS and CDR2 YFSETQ. There are 15 residues in the CDR3. The CDR3 sequence: CASSLGVTGAYEQYF. The CDR3 region has the DNA TGCGCCAGCAGCTTGGGGGTGACAGGGGCCTACGAGCAGTACTTC.

A few counts support this clonotype. The rearrangement links TRBV29-1 to TRBJ2-7, with 7 bases matching TRBD2. V was clipped by 1 base and J by 2 bases; unmatched bases: 2. Germline V CDR1 and CDR2: SQVTM, ANQGSEA. There are 13 residues in the CDR3. CDR3 sequence reads: CSVEGRGAYEQYF. The CDR3 nucleotides are TGCAGCGTTGAAGGACGGGGGGCCTACGAGCAGTACTTC.

This chain links TRBV3-1 with TRBJ2-3; 8 nucleotides line up with TRBD2. The CDR3 sequence is 15 residues long. The V gene end was trimmed by 6 bases and the J gene end by 6 bases; junction bases not matched to a gene: 11. Germline V CDR1 and CDR2: LGHDT, YNNKEL (reference sequence). The CDR3 DNA reads TGTGCCAGCAGACCGGGACTAGGGGCTAGCGATACGCAGTATTTT. Translation: CASRPGLGASDTQYF.

This clonotype was recorded a few times. The gene calls are TRBV3-1 and TRBJ2-1; no reliable D call. The CDR3 has 16 residues. Germline V CDR1 and CDR2: LGHDT, YNNKEL (reference sequence). Trimming took 4 bases from V and 9 from J, leaving 22 bases between them. The CDR3 sequence: CASSPKMWGMWIEQFF. The CDR3 bases are TGTGCCAGCAGCCCCAAGATGTGGGGTATGTGGATTGAGCAGTTCTTC.

This clonotype was detected a few times. The chain combines TRBV12-3 or TRBV12-4 with TRBJ1-1, with D unclear. The CDR3 sequence is 12 residues long. Between the trimmed V and J ends, which lost 3 bases and 11 bases, there was a span of 13 bases. DNA of the CDR3: TGTGCCAGCAGTTTGGCTACAGAAAGGGCTTTCTTT. This encodes CASSLATERAFF.

The V and J genes are TRBV5-4 and TRBJ2-6; no clear D gene. Germline values: CDR1 SGHNT, CDR2 YYREEE (reference sequence). The ends were cut back, 4 bases at V and 0 bases at J, with 8 bases in the middle. This CDR3 has 15 amino acids. The chain's CDR3 is CASSGTDSGANVLTF. CDR3 in DNA: TGTGCCAGCAGCGGTACTGACTCTGGGGCCAACGTCCTGACTTTC.

This clonotype was seen only a few times. The genes are TRBV6-6 and TRBJ1-4; 10 nucleotides match TRBD1. The V gene's germline CDR1 is MNHNY and CDR2 SVGAGI (reference sequence). CDR3 size: 16 residues. Trimming cost V 6 bases and J 4 bases; bases outside gene matches: 8. This CDR3 reads CASSLPGQGINEKLFF. In DNA form, the CDR3 reads TGTGCCAGCAGCCTTCCGGGACAGGGGATTAATGAAAAACTGTTTTTT.

As to this clonotype: One junction end disagrees with the germline gene, perhaps due to a read error. J is TRBJ2-3 and V is TRBV7-2, with TRBD2 matching over 9 bases. The V gene's germline CDR1 is SGHTA and CDR2 FQGNSA. CDR3 size: 17 residues. CDR3 in amino acids: CSSSLAPAGGAADTQYF. CDR3 coding DNA: TGTTCCAGCAGCTTAGCGCCGGCGGGGGGGGCAGCAGATACGCAGTATTTT.

The chain employs TRBV3-1 and TRBJ1-6, with 9 bases aligning to TRBD1. The ends lost 4 bases at V and 2 bases at J; junction bases unmatched: 3. Germline V gene lookup returns CDR1 LGHDT and CDR2 YNNKEL (reference sequence). The CDR3 consists of 16 residues. CDR3 nucleotides: TGTGCCAGCAGCCGGAGGACAGGGGCCTATAATTCACCCCTCCACTTT. Its translation: CASSRRTGAYNSPLHF.

This clonotype was seen a few times. This chain joins TRBV12-3 or TRBV12-4 and TRBJ2-4; the match to TRBD1 covers 7 bases. V gave up 8 bases and J gave up 1 base; unmatched junction bases: 5. This CDR3 spans 14 amino acids. The CDR3, as DNA: TGTGCCAGCTTGCGACAGGGCGCCAAAAACATTCAGTACTTC. This gives the protein CASLRQGAKNIQYF.

V and J are TRBV10-3 and TRBJ2-3; perhaps D is TRBD1 or TRBD2 (5 bases each). CDR1 and CDR2 from the germline V gene are ENHRY and SYGVKD. Trimming shortened V by 4 bases and J by 3 bases, and 11 bases separated the two germline ends. The CDR3 extends over 14 amino acids. In DNA, the CDR3 is TGTGCCATCAGTGCGGGACCCGTGACAGATACGCAGTATTTT. Protein: CAISAGPVTDTQYF.

The rearrangement uses TRBV7-9 and TRBJ1-4; TRBD1 might be the D (6 bases). Germline CDR1 reads SEHNR; CDR2 reads FQNEAQ (reference sequence). The CDR3 has 14 amino acids. The V gene lost 5 bases and the J gene lost 3 bases, with 10 bases spanning the gap. The DNA for the CDR3 is TGTGCCAGCAGCGTACAGGGACCTAATGAAAAACTGTTTTTT. Encoded protein: CASSVQGPNEKLFF.

The chain recombines TRBV21-1 with TRBJ2-7; the DNA was not compared with TRBD1, the D call given in the table. TRBV21-1 is a documented pseudogene. The CDR3 length is 13 residues. CDR3 nucleotide sequence: TGTGCCAGCAGCATAACAGGGGGTTACGAGCAGTACGTC. This codes for CASSITGGYEQYV.

This clonotype appeared a few times. This sequence joins TRBV30 and TRBJ2-7, with TRBD1 matching 7 bases. J lost 2 bases, V lost 2 bases, and 3 bases had no gene match. The CDR3 is 13 amino acids. Germline CDR1 reads GTSNPN; CDR2 reads SVGIG (reference sequence). Written as DNA, the CDR3 is TGTGCCTGGAGTCGGCAGGGGGCCTACGAGCAGTACTTC. It yields the protein CAWSRQGAYEQYF. The variable domain in full, completed from reference TRBV30 and TRBJ2-7, reads SQTIHQWPATLVQPVGSPLSLECTVEGTSNPNLYWYRQAAGRGLQLLFYSVGIGQISSEVPQNLSASRPQDRQFILSSKKLLLSDSGFYLCAWSRQGAYEQYFGPGTRLTVT.

The J gene is TRBJ2-1, the V gene TRBV5-5, with D perhaps TRBD1 (6 bases). Germline values: CDR1 SGHKS, CDR2 YYEKEE (reference sequence). The CDR3 extends over 15 amino acids. V lost 4 bases to trimming and J lost 2 bases, with 13 bases between them. CDR3 DNA: TGTGCCAGCAGCACCACCCAGGGGCCCTACAATGAGCAGTTCTTC. Translating gives CASSTTQGPYNEQFF.

This clonotype has a handful of counts. The chain combines TRBV5-1 with TRBJ1-1; 9 nucleotides align to TRBD1. This CDR3 comprises 17 residues. Germline V gene sequence: CDR1 SGHRS, CDR2 YFSETQ. V gave up 2 bases and J gave up 3 bases; unmatched junction bases: 11. The CDR3 here is CASSFSGSDRGDTEAFF. The CDR3 DNA is TGCGCCAGCAGCTTTTCCGGCTCGGACAGGGGAGACACTGAAGCTTTCTTT.

This clonotype was counted only a few times. The chain links TRBV18 to TRBJ1-1; D unclear. CDR3 size: 15 residues. Trimming pared 3 bases from V and 2 bases from J, leaving 13 bases between. Per germline, CDR1 KGHSH and CDR2 LQKENI. This CDR3 reads CASSPGMDVNTEAFF. Written as DNA, the CDR3 is TGTGCCAGCTCACCTGGGATGGATGTAAACACTGAAGCTTTCTTT.

The chain employs TRBV7-9 and TRBJ1-4; possibly TRBD1 for D (6 bases). The CDR3 covers 17 residues. The V end was cut by 4 bases, the J end by 2 bases, with 17 bases between. Germline values: CDR1 SEHNR, CDR2 FQNEAQ (reference sequence). The CDR3 DNA reads TGTGCCAGCAGCTCGGGGGCGCAGGGGAGGACTAATGAAAAACTGTTTTTT. This encodes CASSSGAQGRTNEKLFF.

A few counts support this clonotype. V gene TRBV12-3 or TRBV12-4 combines with J gene TRBJ2-7; unclear D gene. There are 13 residues in the CDR3. V lost 4 bases to trimming and J lost 1 base, with 8 bases between them. CDR3: CASSSSLSYEQYF. The DNA for the CDR3 is TGTGCCAGCAGTTCGAGCCTGTCCTACGAGCAGTACTTC.